This T cell receptor (beta chain) is drawn from a study of patients and donors after allogeneic stem cell transplantation. One entry per CDR3 protein, called by TCRdb with MiXCR from the RT-PCR reads. The sample carries about a million distinct CDR3 sequences, around 17% recorded once. Deletions cut 4 bases from V and 0 bases from J, with 16 bases between. The germline V gene encodes CDR1 SGHTA and CDR2 FQGNSA. This CDR3 region has 17 residues. Sequencing input: blood, either unsorted or a sorted T cell fraction (not recorded which). V gene TRBV7-2 combines with J gene TRBJ2-1; D call uncertain. The TCR originated in a human donor who was either an allogeneic HSCT recipient or a stem cell or donor lymphocyte infusion donor (not recorded which). It is not recorded whose cells these are; they may come from a transplant donor. CDR3 coding DNA: TGTGCCAGCAGCTGGCCTGGTATGGAAAGCTCCTACAATGAGCAGTTCTTC. Translating it yields CASSWPGMESSYNEQFF.